Below, 32 T cell receptor beta chains from the same sample are listed, as sequenced in a study of prognosis after radiotherapy for stage I lung cancer. Two-round multiplex PCR on genomic DNA was the method by which TCR beta CDR3 was amplified. Amplification during the initial PCR round employed primers specific to each TRBV and TRBJ gene. Each CDR3 protein gets one entry after TCRdb re-called the multiplex PCR reads with MiXCR. The sample lists 20,000 to 30,000 distinct CDR3 sequences, roughly 40% occurring once. Sequencing was performed on PBMCs, taken before or after stereotactic body radiation therapy (not recorded which). The receptors derive from a donor of 50 years or more with non-small cell lung cancer.

For this clonotype: One base away lies a much larger clone, so this may be a sequencing read error. The chain carries TRBV27 and TRBJ1-1; TRBD1 aligns across 10 bases. This CDR3 has 15 residues. Per germline, CDR1 MNHEY and CDR2 SMNVEV (reference sequence). The CDR3 here is CASSWPGQGISESFF. The DNA of the CDR3 is TGTGCCAGCAGTTGGCCGGGACAGGGGATAAGTGAATCTTTCTTT.

This clonotype was recorded a few times. This is likely an artifact of a read error, given a far larger clone one base away. The chain combines TRBV6-1 with TRBJ2-7; 7 bases align to TRBD2. V lost 5 bases, J lost 6 bases, and 10 bases stayed unmatched. This CDR3 is built from 14 residues. Germline CDR1 MNHNS, CDR2 SASEGT. The CDR3 coding sequence is TGTGCCAGCAGTCACCCCGCCCGGACTAGCGAGCAGTACTTC. The encoded protein is CASSHPARTSEQYF.

This clonotype was seen ten or more times. The chain employs TRBV12-3 or TRBV12-4 and TRBJ2-6; D is unresolved. The CDR3 has 15 residues. V was clipped by 3 bases and J by 2 bases, with 8 bases between them. The CDR3, as DNA: TGTGCCAGCAGTTTTCTCCTGCCTGGGGCCAACGTCCTGACTTTC. Amino acids: CASSFLLPGANVLTF.

In this sample, this clonotype turned up many times. The chain employs TRBV7-2 and TRBJ2-1; a possible D gene is TRBD2 (5 bases). This CDR3 has 13 amino acids. The germline V gene encodes CDR1 SGHTA and CDR2 FQGNSA. Trimming pared 5 bases from V and 7 bases from J, leaving 12 bases between. The CDR3 loop is CASSRGVQNEQFF. The DNA for the CDR3 is TGTGCCAGCAGCCGGGGTGTACAGAATGAGCAGTTCTTC. The full variable domain, with the rest looked up from reference TRBV7-2 and TRBJ2-1, is GAGVSQSPSNKVTEKGKDVELRCDPISGHTALYWYRQSLGQGLEFLIYFQGNSAPDKSGLPSDRFSAERTGGSVSTLTIQRTQQEDSAVYLCASSRGVQNEQFFGPGTRLTVL.

J is TRBJ2-7 and V is TRBV30, with D perhaps TRBD1 (6 bases). Per germline, CDR1 GTSNPN and CDR2 SVGIG (reference sequence). The CDR3 is 13 amino acids. The ends were cut back, 5 bases at V and 10 bases at J, with 21 bases in the middle. CDR3 nucleotide sequence: TGTGCCTGGGCGCCTACAGGGTTTGGATTACAGTACTTC. Its translation is CAWAPTGFGLQYF.

This rearrangement joins TRBV12-3 or TRBV12-4 to TRBJ2-7; D possibly uses TRBD1 or TRBD2 (5 bases each). The CDR3 loop spans 14 amino acids. V lost 3 bases and J lost 2, with 11 bases in between. DNA of the CDR3: TGTGCCAGCAGTTTGCGGCGAGGGGCCTACGAGCAGTACTTC. Translating it yields CASSLRRGAYEQYF.

The CDR3 region has the DNA TGCAGTGCTATAACCGGGACAGATGGCGAGCAGTACTTC. Encoded protein: CSAITGTDGEQYF. This chain joins TRBV20-1 and TRBJ2-7; the match to TRBD1 covers 7 bases. Trimming cost V 4 bases and J 6 bases; bases outside gene matches: 9. Germline CDR1 and CDR2: DFQATT and SNEGSKA (reference sequence). This CDR3 is built from 13 residues.

The rearrangement joins TRBV6-1 to TRBJ2-7, with 15 nucleotides matching TRBD2. The V gene end was trimmed by 6 bases and the J gene end by 6 bases; junction bases not matched to a gene: 6. Germline V gene sequence: CDR1 MNHNS, CDR2 SASEGT. The CDR3 loop spans 15 amino acids. CDR3 sequence: CASRKGLAGGGEQYF. The CDR3 DNA reads as TGTGCCAGCAGGAAGGGACTAGCGGGAGGAGGCGAGCAGTACTTC.

The J gene is TRBJ2-3, the V gene TRBV20-1, with D unclear. CDR1 is DFQATT, CDR2 SNEGSKA, per germline (reference sequence). V was cut by 6 bases and J by 1 base, with 14 bases left in between. The CDR3 totals 14 residues. The DNA for the CDR3 is TGCAGTGCGCCCTACTGGACGCGCACAGATACGCAGTATTTT. The encoded protein is CSAPYWTRTDTQYF.

This clonotype was seen ten or more times. The junction departs from the called germline gene at one end, perhaps through a read error. The CDR3 spells CLPGHMNTEAFF. The DNA of the CDR3 is TGTTTGCCGGGACACATGAACACTGAAGCTTTCTTT. The V and J genes are TRBV20-1 and TRBJ1-1, with a possible D match to TRBD1 (6 bases). CDR3 size: 12 residues. CDR1 is DFQATT, CDR2 SNEGSKA, per germline (reference sequence).

This clonotype was seen ten or more times. The CDR3 sequence is CASSLYTGGTEAFF. CDR3 nucleotides: TGCGCCAGCAGCCTATATACAGGGGGCACTGAAGCTTTCTTT. The rearrangement links TRBV5-1 to TRBJ1-1; 8 nucleotides align to TRBD1. Germline CDR1 is SGHRS and CDR2 is YFSETQ. The CDR3 covers 14 residues. The ends lost 4 bases at V and 4 bases at J; junction bases unmatched: 6.

This clonotype was seen at least ten times. The V call is TRBV7-9, the J call TRBJ2-2; no clear D gene. The CDR3 consists of 17 residues. From germline, CDR1 is SEHNR and CDR2 FQNEAQ (reference sequence). Trimming stripped 6 bases from V and 0 bases from J, with 17 bases between. CDR3 in amino acids: CASSMGFEAPNTGELFF. In DNA, the CDR3 is TGTGCCAGCAGTATGGGTTTTGAGGCCCCGAACACCGGGGAGCTGTTTTTT.

This clonotype was seen repeatedly, ten times or more. V gene TRBV5-6 combines with J gene TRBJ2-5, with 9 nucleotides matching TRBD1. Per germline, CDR1 SGHDT and CDR2 YYEEEE. J was trimmed by 7 bases and V by 2 bases; bases with no gene match: 9. The CDR3 consists of 15 residues. The CDR3 DNA sequence: TGTGCCAGCAGCTTCAACAGGGGGCCTGGAGGGACCCAGTACTTC. Translating gives CASSFNRGPGGTQYF.

This clonotype occurred many times. The chain has TRBV14 and TRBJ2-5; maybe TRBD1 (6 bases). There are 13 residues in the CDR3. Germline assignment: CDR1 SGHDN and CDR2 FVKESK. Trimming cost V 0 bases and J 7 bases, with 9 bases left between them. CDR3 protein: CASSQEGAVTQYF. Here the CDR3 DNA reads TGTGCCAGCAGCCAAGAGGGGGCGGTGACCCAGTACTTC.

This CDR3 is CASSRTGATDTQYF. CDR3 nucleotides: TGTGCCAGCAGTCGGACAGGGGCCACAGATACGCAGTATTTT. The V call is TRBV6-1, the J call TRBJ2-3; 9 positions match TRBD1. Germline trimming cut 5 bases from V and 2 bases from J; bases unmatched to any gene: 2. CDR1 is MNHNS, CDR2 SASEGT, per germline. The CDR3 totals 14 residues.

In its sample, this clonotype was seen many times. The rearrangement uses TRBV2 and TRBJ2-5; D unclear. V gave up 8 bases and J gave up 7 bases, with 20 bases separating them. Germline values: CDR1 SNHLY, CDR2 FYNNEI. The CDR3 is 14 amino acids. This chain's CDR3 is CASEKGVILGTQYF. CDR3 DNA: TGTGCCAGCGAGAAGGGTGTAATTTTAGGGACCCAGTACTTC. Full variable domain (outside the CDR3, taken from reference TRBV2 and TRBJ2-5): EPEVTQTPSHQVTQMGQEVILRCVPISNHLYFYWYRQILGQKVEFLVSFYNNEISEKSEIFDDQFSVERPDGSNFTLKIRSTKLEDSAMYFCASEKGVILGTQYFGPGTRLLVL.

The V call is TRBV5-1, the J call TRBJ2-2, with D possibly matching TRBD2 (6 bases). Germline loops: CDR1 SGHRS, CDR2 YFSETQ. V was trimmed by 5 bases and J by 4 bases, leaving 12 bases between them. The CDR3 is 14 residues long. CDR3 sequence: CASRNSGGTGELFF. DNA for the CDR3: TGCGCCAGCAGAAATAGCGGAGGCACCGGGGAGCTGTTTTTT.

This chain connects TRBV28 to TRBJ2-7; perhaps TRBD2 as D (6 bases). The CDR3 runs to 16 residues. Germline values: CDR1 MDHEN, CDR2 SYDVKM. V lost 6 bases, J lost 2 bases, and 20 bases lay in between. Here the CDR3 reads CASRPSAQRVPYEQYF. CDR3 DNA: TGTGCCAGCAGACCTTCGGCCCAGCGGGTCCCCTACGAGCAGTACTTC.

The V and J genes are TRBV27 and TRBJ2-1, with a possible D match to TRBD2 (6 bases). V lost 5 bases, J lost 5 bases, and 16 bases lay in between. Germline V CDR1 and CDR2: MNHEY, SMNVEV (reference sequence). The CDR3 runs to 15 residues. The CDR3 nucleotides read TGTGCCAGCAGTCCTTTTGGGGGAGGCCACAATGAGCAGTTCTTC. Translated, it gives CASSPFGGGHNEQFF.

On this clonotype itself: This may arise from a read error, as a much more abundant clone is one base away. This chain links TRBV6-2 or TRBV6-3 with TRBJ1-2; 8 nucleotides align to TRBD1. The CDR3 consists of 15 residues. The germline V gene encodes CDR1 MNHEY and CDR2 SVGEGT. J gave up 3 bases and V 4 bases, and 7 bases lay outside the gene matches. CDR3 nucleotides: TGTGCCAGCAGTTCTACCAAGACAGGGGACTATGGCTACACCTTC. This gives the protein CASSSTKTGDYGYTF.

On this clonotype itself: A read error is the likely source, as a far larger clone sits one nucleotide away. The chain combines TRBV6-9 with TRBJ1-2; D call uncertain. The CDR3 extends over 13 amino acids. Germline V lookup: CDR1 MNHGY, CDR2 SVAAGI. V was clipped by 3 bases and J by 2 bases, with 7 bases between them. The CDR3, as DNA: TGTGCCAGCAGTTACCCTGCGAACTATGGCTACACCTTC. It codes for CASSYPANYGYTF.

This chain connects TRBV20-1 to TRBJ2-7, with TRBD1 matching 8 bases. Germline CDR1 is DFQATT and CDR2 is SNEGSKA (reference sequence). There are 14 residues in the CDR3. After removal of 3 bases from V and 6 bases from J, the junction contained 10 bases not matched to a gene. The CDR3 sequence: CSASSDRGNSEQYF. CDR3 nucleotides: TGCAGTGCTAGCAGTGACAGGGGCAATAGCGAGCAGTACTTC.

The chain employs TRBV2 and TRBJ2-7; D uncertain. CDR3 length equals 13 residues. Germline V gives CDR1 SNHLY, CDR2 FYNNEI. The CDR3 spells CESSPLGGYEQYF. For the CDR3, the DNA is TGTGAAAGCAGCCCCCTCGGCGGCTACGAGCAGTACTTC. Together with reference TRBV2 and TRBJ2-7, the CDR3 gives the full variable domain: EPEVTQTPSHQVTQMGQEVILRCVPISNHLYFYWYRQILGQKVEFLVSFYNNEISEKSEIFDDQFSVERPDGSNFTLKIRSTKLEDSAMYFCESSPLGGYEQYFGPGTRLTVT.

CDR3 in DNA: TGCAGTGCCTGGGGGACTTATAGCAATCAGCCCCAGCATTTT. This translates into CSAWGTYSNQPQHF. The chain joins TRBV20-1 to TRBJ1-5; D may be TRBD1 (5 bases). The ends were cut back, 6 bases at V and 0 bases at J, with 12 bases in the middle. The CDR3 consists of 14 residues. Germline V lookup: CDR1 DFQATT, CDR2 SNEGSKA (reference sequence).

Concerning this clonotype: With only one base between it and a far larger clone, this is likely a read error. This chain links TRBV20-1 with TRBJ2-5, with 8 bases fitting TRBD2. The J call may be wrong; the DNA end is better matched by TRBJ2-7. This CDR3 has 13 amino acids. Germline V gene sequence: CDR1 DFQATT, CDR2 SNEGSKA (reference sequence). This chain's CDR3 is CIAVAGGNNEQYF. DNA for the CDR3: TGCATTGCGGTTGCGGGGGGTAACAACGAGCAGTACTTC.

This clonotype was seen many times. The rearrangement uses TRBV5-8 and TRBJ2-1; the D gene is possibly TRBD2 (6 bases). Trimming cost V 3 bases and J 5 bases, with 15 bases left between them. This CDR3 contains 15 residues. The germline CDR1 and CDR2 sequences are SGHTS and YDEGEE. CDR3 nucleotide sequence: TGTGCCAGCAGCTCGGCCGGACTATATAACAATGAGCAGTTCTTC. It translates to CASSSAGLYNNEQFF. Together with reference TRBV5-8 and TRBJ2-1, the CDR3 gives the full variable domain: EAGVTQSPTHLIKTRGQQATLRCSPISGHTSVYWYQQALGLGLQFLLWYDEGEERNRGNFPPRFSGRQFPNYSSELNVNALELEDSALYLCASSSAGLYNNEQFFGPGTRLTVL.

This clonotype was seen many times. The V call is TRBV19, the J call TRBJ1-6; 7 bases line up with TRBD1. CDR1 and CDR2 (germline): LNHDA, SQIVND (reference sequence). After removal of 5 bases from V and 8 bases from J, the junction contained 6 bases not matched to a gene. The CDR3 contains 14 residues. CDR3 coding DNA: TGTGCCAGTAGTTTGACAGGGCTTGATTCACCCCTCCACTTT. Amino acid sequence: CASSLTGLDSPLHF.

The chain uses TRBV27 and TRBJ2-7; TRBD2 matches 8 bases. Germline V gives CDR1 MNHEY, CDR2 SMNVEV (reference sequence). The CDR3 length is 16 residues. The junction had 17 bases not matched to a gene; V was cut back by 9 bases and J by 4 bases. CDR3 DNA sequence: TGTGCCAGTAGACTCCTGGTACTAGCGGAAGAATACGAGCAGTACTTC. As protein: CASRLLVLAEEYEQYF.

Details on this clonotype: A clone one base away is much larger, so this may be a read error. The rearrangement links TRBV5-4 to TRBJ2-2; D uncertain. The CDR3 length is 12 residues. Germline V gene data show CDR1 as SGHNT and CDR2 as YYREEE (reference sequence). Trimming removed 4 bases from V and 6 bases from J, with 7 bases in between. This chain's CDR3 is CASSIHAGELFF. The CDR3 nucleotides read TGTGCCAGCAGCATACACGCCGGGGAGCTGTTTTTT. Combining the CDR3 with reference TRBV5-4 and TRBJ2-2 gives the whole variable domain ETGVTQSPTHLIKTRGQQVTLRCSSQSGHNTVSWYQQALGQGPQFIFQYYREEENGRGNFPPRFSGLQFPNYSSELNVNALELDDSALYLCASSIHAGELFFGEGSRLTVL.

The rearrangement links TRBV25-1 to TRBJ2-3, with 8 bases aligning to TRBD1. The CDR3 sequence is 17 residues long. CDR1 and CDR2 (germline): MGHDK, SYGVNS. The CDR3 nucleotides read TGTTCCATCAGTGGACAGGGTGCTCACAGGCGGACAGATACGCAGTATTTT. Its protein is CSISGQGAHRRTDTQYF.

This clonotype was recorded many times. The chain employs TRBV3-1 and TRBJ2-5, with D perhaps being TRBD1 or TRBD2 (5 bases each). The CDR3 has 15 residues. In germline, CDR1 is LGHDT, CDR2 YNNKEL (reference sequence). V was clipped by 1 base and J by 8 bases, with 17 bases between them. CDR3 loop: CASSQGAQGSGTQYF. CDR3 nucleotide sequence: TGTGCCAGCAGCCAAGGGGCTCAGGGTTCGGGAACCCAGTACTTC.

This clonotype was seen many times. The CDR3 is CAQVMRGSQATDTQYF. CDR3 nucleotides: TGTGCCCAGGTCATGAGGGGGTCGCAAGCCACAGATACGCAGTATTTT. This chain uses TRBV27 with TRBJ2-3, with D perhaps matching TRBD1 (6 bases). The CDR3 has 16 amino acids. The V end was cut by 11 bases, the J end by 2 bases, with 23 bases between. Germline CDR1 is MNHEY and CDR2 is SMNVEV (reference sequence).